The T cell receptor (beta chain) under discussion was sequenced for a study of blood T cells in healthy people across ages (dated by TCRdb to the mid-2010s). As for the study more broadly: In model experiments, template switching captured about one uniquely barcoded TCR beta cDNA molecule for every two T cells. Using deep sequencing normalized with unique cDNA molecular identifiers, the study measured how TCR beta repertoire diversity changes with age. To avoid experimental bias, donors of different ages were randomly spread across the sequencing lanes. For two donors (one aged 18 to 30 and one aged 80 or older), the study analyzed two additional independent replicas of 1 million unique cDNA reads from the same blood draw. The donors were split into four age groups: young (average 16 years), middle-aged (about 40), aged (more than 60) and long-lived (more than 80). The study at large found these results: Since profiling was done on bulk unsorted PBMCs, naive and antigen-experienced compartments could not be conclusively compared. Compared with the aged group, the long-lived group had more naive CD4+ T cells, fewer expanded clones and increased TCR diversity, suggesting age selection. Estimates of total diversity based on one million sequenced T cells were considered lower bounds and underestimates. Donor CMV infection status was unknown, potentially confounding age-related changes in expanded clonotypes. As age increased, observed TCR beta diversity per million T cells dropped in a roughly linear way, and a significant reduction was already evident by age 40. Observed TCR beta diversity correlated strongly with the percentage of naive T cells measured by flow cytometry.

The trim is 7 bases for V and 1 base for J, with a gap of 32 bases between the germline ends. The CDR3 covers 20 residues, taking in both the cysteine and the phenylalanine. CDR3 DNA only is kept here, 60 bases in frame from base 1. The germline V gene encodes CDR1 MNHEY and CDR2 SVGEGT. The donors were roughly 39 Caucasian individuals from Russia, aged 6 to 90 years, who were systemically healthy. Approximately 9 milliliters of peripheral blood were collected from each donor into EDTA-treated Vacutainer tubes. Ficoll-Paque density-gradient centrifugation was used to isolate PBMCs, with at least 6 million per sample. Trizol reagent was used to extract total RNA from PBMCs, with at least 5 micrograms per sample. For every donor, an aliquot of PBMCs went through flow cytometry to measure the percentages of naive CD45RAhigh/CD27high T cells. This clonotype came up a few times. No cognate antigen has been identified for it. Per-base quality was not reported, and no clone a single base away is much larger than it.

The receptor library was made with 5' RACE. TCRdb shows the sequencer as Illumina HiSeq 2500. A second PCR of roughly 7 to 12 cycles was run with a J-beta primer mix and a sample-barcoded 5' primer. Each TCR beta cDNA molecule received a unique molecular identifier from a template-switch 5' adaptor carrying 12 random nucleotides. Each sample yielded at least 2.5 million CDR3-containing paired-end reads. All of the RNA was converted into first-strand cDNA using the Mint cDNA synthesis kit, with a TRBC-specific oligonucleotide serving as the primer. All cDNA was treated with uracil-DNA glycosylase and then went through a first 18-cycle PCR with the universal primers M1SS and BC2_uni_R. In the authors' own workflow: For normalization, 1 million high-quality reads, each with a distinct molecular identifier, were randomly selected from each sample. Instead of being binned into consensus sequences, reads that shared molecular identifiers were thrown out. MiTCR, run with a Q25 quality threshold and the strictest error-elimination algorithm, handled CDR3 identification, clonotype clustering and error correction. A nonparametric unseen species model with Euler transformation was used to estimate lower-bound total TCR beta diversity. The public sequencing data were trimmed at Q25 with fastp and processed into clonotypes with MiXCR by TCRdb, which kept only in-frame beta chains. Entries are consolidated by CDR3 protein sequence, retaining the most common genes and DNA. TCRdb, rather than the study authors, made the V and J calls. Across this sample there are 850,000 to 1,300,000 distinct CDR3 sequences, with over 35% seen only once. About 20% of the sample goes to the ten largest clones.

The V gene is TRBV6-2 or TRBV6-3 and the J gene is TRBJ2-7; TRBD2 is perhaps the D gene, given 8 matching bases. This receptor was taken from a woman aged 60-75 years in good health. Sequenced: blood. The DNA sequence is TGTGCCAGCAAAGAAAGGGCGGACAGGTGGACTAGCCGGGTTTCCTACGAGCAGTACTTC. This translates into CASKERADRWTSRVSYEQYF.